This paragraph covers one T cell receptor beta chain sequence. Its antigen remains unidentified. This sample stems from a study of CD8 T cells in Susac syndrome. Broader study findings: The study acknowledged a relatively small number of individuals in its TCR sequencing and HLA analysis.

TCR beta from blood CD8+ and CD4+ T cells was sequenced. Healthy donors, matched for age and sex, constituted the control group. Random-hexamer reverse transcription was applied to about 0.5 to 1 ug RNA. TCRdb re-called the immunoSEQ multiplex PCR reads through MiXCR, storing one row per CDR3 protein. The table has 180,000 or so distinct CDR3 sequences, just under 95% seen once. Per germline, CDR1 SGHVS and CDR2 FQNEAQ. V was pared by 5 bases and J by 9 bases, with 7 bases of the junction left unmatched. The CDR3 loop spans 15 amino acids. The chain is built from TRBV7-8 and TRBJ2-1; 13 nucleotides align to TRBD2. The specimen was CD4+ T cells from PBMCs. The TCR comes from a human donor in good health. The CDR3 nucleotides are TGTGCCAGCAGCCAACTAGCGGGAGGGGGGGGTGAGCAGTTCTTC. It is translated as CASSQLAGGGGEQFF.